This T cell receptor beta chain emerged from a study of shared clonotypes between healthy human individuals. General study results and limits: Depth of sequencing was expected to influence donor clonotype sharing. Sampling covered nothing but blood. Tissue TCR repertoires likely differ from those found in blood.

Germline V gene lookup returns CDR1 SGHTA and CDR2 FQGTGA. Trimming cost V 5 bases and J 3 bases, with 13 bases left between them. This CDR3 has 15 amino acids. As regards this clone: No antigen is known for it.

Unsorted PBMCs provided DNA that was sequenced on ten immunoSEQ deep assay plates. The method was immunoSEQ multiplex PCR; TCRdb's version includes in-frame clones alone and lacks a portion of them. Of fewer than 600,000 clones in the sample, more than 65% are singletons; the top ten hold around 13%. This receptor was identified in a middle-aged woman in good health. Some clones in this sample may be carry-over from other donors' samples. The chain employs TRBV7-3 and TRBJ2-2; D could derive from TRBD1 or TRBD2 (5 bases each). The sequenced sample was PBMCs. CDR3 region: CASSLNGAYTGELFF. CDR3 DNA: TGTGCCAGCAGCCTTAACGGGGCGTACACCGGGGAGCTGTTTTTT.